This T cell receptor (beta chain) was sequenced for a study of post-analysis software for immune sequencing data. General observations from the study: The F measure placed samples prepared in the same batch into strongly shared clusters. TRBV5-6, TRBV5-1 and TRBV20-1 were among five TRBV segments more frequent in patients than controls.

Included in the TCR beta cDNA libraries were unique molecular identifiers. TCRdb processed the PCR reads anew with MiXCR; each CDR3 protein has one entry. In the table there are around 710,000 distinct CDR3 sequences, 35% to 55% of which are singletons. This clonotype has a handful of counts. Its antigen is not known. V gave up 5 bases and J gave up 5 bases; unmatched junction bases: 15. Germline V gene sequence: CDR1 DFQATT, CDR2 SNEGSKA (reference sequence). This CDR3 contains 16 residues. The TCR was taken from a girl between 5 and 17 years old with multiple sclerosis. The chain joins TRBV20-1 to TRBJ2-4; 7 nucleotides match TRBD2. Source material: blood. The chain's CDR3 is CSADSGLELAENIQYF. The CDR3 DNA reads TGCAGTGCTGATTCGGGCCTAGAGCTAGCGGAAAACATTCAGTACTTC.